The clone carrying this T cell receptor (beta chain) showed up many times. The V and J ends lost 6 bases and 2 bases respectively, with 13 bases between them. Germline assignment: CDR1 DFQATT and CDR2 SNEGSKA (reference sequence). This CDR3 contains 13 residues. These data are taken from a study of T cells in Graves' hyperthyroidism and ophthalmopathy. Using RNA transcripts as the source, TCR beta CDR3 regions were amplified. Researchers ran a first-round RT-PCR on the TCR CDR3 using the HTBI primer set. MiXCR was run by TCRdb on the multiplex PCR reads, yielding one entry per CDR3 protein. The table includes around 520,000 distinct CDR3 sequences, under 15% detected once. Using around 10 ml of fresh peripheral blood, PBMCs were prepared.

The sequenced sample was blood. The chain joins TRBV20-1 to TRBJ2-5; TRBD1 is a possible D gene (6 bases). The TCR sequence derives from a woman younger than 30 with Graves' hyperthyroidism. As DNA, the CDR3 is TGCAGTGCCACCCGACAGGCGCAAGAGACCCAGTACTTC. It encodes CSATRQAQETQYF.